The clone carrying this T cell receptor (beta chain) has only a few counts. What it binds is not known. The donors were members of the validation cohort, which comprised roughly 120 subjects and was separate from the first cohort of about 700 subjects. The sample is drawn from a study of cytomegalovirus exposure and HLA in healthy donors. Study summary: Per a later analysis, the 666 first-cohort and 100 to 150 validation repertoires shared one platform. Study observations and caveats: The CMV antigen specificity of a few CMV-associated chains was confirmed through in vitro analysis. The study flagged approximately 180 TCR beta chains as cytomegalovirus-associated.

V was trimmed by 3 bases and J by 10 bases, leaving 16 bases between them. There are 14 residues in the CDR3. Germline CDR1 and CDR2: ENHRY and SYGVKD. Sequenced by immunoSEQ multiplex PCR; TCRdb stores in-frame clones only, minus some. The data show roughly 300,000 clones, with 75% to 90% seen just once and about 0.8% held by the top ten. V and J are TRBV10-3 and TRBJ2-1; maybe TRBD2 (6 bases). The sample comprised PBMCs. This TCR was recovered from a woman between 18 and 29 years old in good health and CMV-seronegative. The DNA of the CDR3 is TGTGCCATCAGTGACGGGGGTCCGGTGGGGGAGCAGTTCTTC. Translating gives CAISDGGPVGEQFF.